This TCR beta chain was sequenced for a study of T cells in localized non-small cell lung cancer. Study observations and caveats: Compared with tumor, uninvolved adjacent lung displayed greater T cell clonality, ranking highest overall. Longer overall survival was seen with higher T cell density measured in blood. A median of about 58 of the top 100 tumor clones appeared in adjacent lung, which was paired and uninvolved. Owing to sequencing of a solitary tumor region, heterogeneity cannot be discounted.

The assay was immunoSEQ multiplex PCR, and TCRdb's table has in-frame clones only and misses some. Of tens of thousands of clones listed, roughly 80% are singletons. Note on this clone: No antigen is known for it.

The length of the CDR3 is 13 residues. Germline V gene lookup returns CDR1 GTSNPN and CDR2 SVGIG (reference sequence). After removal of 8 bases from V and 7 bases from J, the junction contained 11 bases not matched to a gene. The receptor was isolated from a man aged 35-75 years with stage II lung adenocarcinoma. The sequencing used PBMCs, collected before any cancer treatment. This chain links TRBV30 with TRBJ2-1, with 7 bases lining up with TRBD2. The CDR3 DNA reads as TGTGCCCGAAGGAGGGAGGGGACTAATGAGCAGTTCTTC. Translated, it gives CARRREGTNEQFF.